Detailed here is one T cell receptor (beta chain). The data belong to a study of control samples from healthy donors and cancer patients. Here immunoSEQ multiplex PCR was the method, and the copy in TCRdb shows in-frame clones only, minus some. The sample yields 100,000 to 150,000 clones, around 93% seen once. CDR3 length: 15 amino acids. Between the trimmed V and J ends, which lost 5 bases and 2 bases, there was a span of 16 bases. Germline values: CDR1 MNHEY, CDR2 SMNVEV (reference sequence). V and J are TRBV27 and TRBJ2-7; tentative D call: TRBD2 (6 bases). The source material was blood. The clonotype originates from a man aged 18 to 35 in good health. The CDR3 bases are TGTGCCAGCAGTCCTACGACTGGGGGGACCTACGAGCAGTACTTC. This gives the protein CASSPTTGGTYEQYF.